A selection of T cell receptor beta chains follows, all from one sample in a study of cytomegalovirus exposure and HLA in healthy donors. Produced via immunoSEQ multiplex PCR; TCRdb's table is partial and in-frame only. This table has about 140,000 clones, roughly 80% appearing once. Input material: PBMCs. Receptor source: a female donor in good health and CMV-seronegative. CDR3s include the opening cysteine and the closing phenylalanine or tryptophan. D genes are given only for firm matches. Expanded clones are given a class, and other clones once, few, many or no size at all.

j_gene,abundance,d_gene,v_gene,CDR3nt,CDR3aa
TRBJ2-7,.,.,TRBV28,TGTGCCAGCAGCACTGCCGGGAGTCTTCACGAGCAGTACTTC,CASSTAGSLHEQYF
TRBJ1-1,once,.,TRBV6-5,TGTGCCAGCAGCCGCCGACAGGCGTCAACTGAAGCTTTCTTT,CASSRRQASTEAFF
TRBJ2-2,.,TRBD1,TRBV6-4,TGTGCCAGCAGTGAGACAGGGGACGACACCGGGGAGCTGTTTTTT,CASSETGDDTGELFF
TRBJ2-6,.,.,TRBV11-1,TGTGCCAGCAGCTTACCAGGGTCCGGGGCCAACGTCCTGACTTTC,CASSLPGSGANVLTF
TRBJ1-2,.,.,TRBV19,TGTGCCAGTAGTATTACGGGGGTTACCAACTATGGCTACACCTTC,CASSITGVTNYGYTF
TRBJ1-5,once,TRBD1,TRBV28,TGTGCCAGCCACACGACAGGGAGTGACCATTTT,CASHTTGSDHF
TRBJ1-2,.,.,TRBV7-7,TGTGCTAGCAGCTTGAGTTTAGAGGGCTCGGACTATGGCTACACCTTC,CASSLSLEGSDYGYTF
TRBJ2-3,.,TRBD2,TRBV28,TGTGCCAGCAGTTTACCGGGAGGAGTTGCAGATACGCAGTATTTT,CASSLPGGVADTQYF
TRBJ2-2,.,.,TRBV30,TGTGCCTGGAGTGTTCGGACCCCGGGGACCGGGGAGCTGTTTTTT,CAWSVRTPGTGELFF
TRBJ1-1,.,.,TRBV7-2,TGTGCCAGCAGCCTACTACAGGGTCTGAACACTGAAGCTTTCTTT,CASSLLQGLNTEAFF
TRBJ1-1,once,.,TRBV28,TGTGCCAGCAGTTTGGGGGGGGCGTCTGAAGCTTTCTTT,CASSLGGASEAFF
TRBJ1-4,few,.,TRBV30,TGTGCCTGGGTCGACAGGACTAATGAAAAACTGTTTTTT,CAWVDRTNEKLFF
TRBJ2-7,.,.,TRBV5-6,TGTGCCAGCAGCTTGGCTGGGCCGAGCTACGAGCAGTACTTC,CASSLAGPSYEQYF
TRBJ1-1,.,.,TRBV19,TGTGCCAGTAGTATAACCGGGTTCTTTGAACCTGAAGCTTTCTTT,CASSITGFFEPEAFF
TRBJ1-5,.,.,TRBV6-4,TGTGCCAGCAGTGTCCGGGTTGGGCAGCCCCAGCATTTT,CASSVRVGQPQHF
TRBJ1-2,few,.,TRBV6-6,TGTGCCAGCAGTTACGCTGGGAGCTATGGCTACACCTTC,CASSYAGSYGYTF
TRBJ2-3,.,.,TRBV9,TGTGCCAGCAGCGTAGCACTCCCAGATACGCAGTATTTT,CASSVALPDTQYF
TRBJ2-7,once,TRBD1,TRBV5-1,TGCGCCAGCAGCTCCGGGACAGACACTAGGGGATACGAGCAGTACTTC,CASSSGTDTRGYEQYF
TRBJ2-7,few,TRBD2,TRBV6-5,TGTGCCAGCAGTATCGGAGCGGGAGGGTACGAGCAGTACTTC,CASSIGAGGYEQYF
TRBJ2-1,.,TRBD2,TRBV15,TGTGCCACCAGCAGAGGACGGTCCTTGGCCGGGAGGGCCTCTGAGCAGTTCTTC,CATSRGRSLAGRASEQFF
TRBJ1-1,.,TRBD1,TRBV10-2,TGCGCCAGCAGTTACCCCACGGGACAGGGTTACACTGAAGCTTTCTTT,CASSYPTGQGYTEAFF
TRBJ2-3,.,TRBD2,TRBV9,TGTGCCAGCAGCGTAGCGATTAGCGGGAGGATAGATACGCAGTATTTT,CASSVAISGRIDTQYF
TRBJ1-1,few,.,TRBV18,TGTGCCAGCTCACCGTTGGGGGCGCTAGGGAACACTGAAGCTTTCTTT,CASSPLGALGNTEAFF